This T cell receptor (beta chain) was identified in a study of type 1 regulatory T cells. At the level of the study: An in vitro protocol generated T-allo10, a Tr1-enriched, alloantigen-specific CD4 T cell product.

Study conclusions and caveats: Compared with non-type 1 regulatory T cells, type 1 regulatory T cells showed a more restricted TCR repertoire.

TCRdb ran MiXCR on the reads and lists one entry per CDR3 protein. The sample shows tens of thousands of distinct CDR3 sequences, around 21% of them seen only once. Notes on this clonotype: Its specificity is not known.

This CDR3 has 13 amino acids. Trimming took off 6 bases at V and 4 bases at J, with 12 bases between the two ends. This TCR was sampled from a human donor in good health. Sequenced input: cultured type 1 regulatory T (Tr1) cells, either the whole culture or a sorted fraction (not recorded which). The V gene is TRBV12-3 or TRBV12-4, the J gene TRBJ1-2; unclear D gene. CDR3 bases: TGTGCCAGCAGCGTCAGACTCGGCTATGGCTACACCTTC. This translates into CASSVRLGYGYTF.